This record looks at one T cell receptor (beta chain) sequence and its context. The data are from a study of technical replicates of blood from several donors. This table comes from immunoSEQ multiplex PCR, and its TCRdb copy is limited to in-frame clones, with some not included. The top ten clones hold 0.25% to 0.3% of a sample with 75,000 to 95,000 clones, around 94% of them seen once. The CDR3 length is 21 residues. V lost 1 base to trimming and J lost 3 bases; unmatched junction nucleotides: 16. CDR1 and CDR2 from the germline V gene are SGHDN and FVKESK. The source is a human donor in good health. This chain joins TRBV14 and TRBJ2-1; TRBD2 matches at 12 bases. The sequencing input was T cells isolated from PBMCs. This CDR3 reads CASSQASVLAGGYIYYNEQFF. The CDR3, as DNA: TGTGCCAGCAGCCAAGCATCAGTACTAGCGGGAGGCTACATTTACTACAATGAGCAGTTCTTC. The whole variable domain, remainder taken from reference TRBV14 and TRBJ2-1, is EAGVTQFPSHSVIEKGQTVTLRCDPISGHDNLYWYRRVMGKEIKFLLHFVKESKQDESGMPNNRFLAERTGGTYSTLKVQPAELEDSGVYFCASSQASVLAGGYIYYNEQFFGPGTRLTVL.